The 24 T cell receptor beta chains in this list originate from one sample, sequenced in a study of blood T cell repertoires in COVID-19. Sequencing was performed with immunoSEQ multiplex PCR; in TCRdb, only in-frame clones are kept and a portion is missing. The table includes some 120,000 clones, more than 75% detected once. Source material: peripheral blood. The receptors derive from a man aged 45-65 years with active COVID-19.

The chain carries TRBV7-8 and TRBJ1-1, with a weak D call TRBD1 (6 bases). Germline V gives CDR1 SGHVS, CDR2 FQNEAQ. The CDR3 loop spans 13 amino acids. The ends were cut back, 4 bases at V and 1 base at J, with 7 bases in the middle. This CDR3 is CASSWGQNTEAFF. CDR3 nucleotides: TGTGCCAGCAGCTGGGGGCAGAACACTGAAGCTTTCTTT.

This clone appeared a single time. V usage is TRBV19 and J usage is TRBJ1-6; the D is unclear. This CDR3 contains 14 residues. Trimming took 0 bases from V and 7 from J, leaving 7 bases between them. Germline CDR1 LNHDA, CDR2 SQIVND (reference sequence). In nucleotides, the CDR3 is TGTGCCAGTAGTATAGATGGCCGAAATTCACCCCTCCACTTT. This sequence encodes CASSIDGRNSPLHF.

The J gene is TRBJ2-1, the V gene TRBV9; 9 bases map to TRBD2. V dropped 2 bases and J dropped 6; count of bases not matched to a gene: 6. The CDR3 spans 15 residues. The germline CDR1 and CDR2 sequences are SGDLS and YYNGEE. CDR3 sequence: CASSVTSGQRNEQFF. CDR3 nucleotides: TGTGCCAGCAGCGTTACTAGCGGGCAGCGCAATGAGCAGTTCTTC.

The chain combines TRBV7-9 with TRBJ2-2; tentative D call: TRBD1 (6 bases). CDR1 and CDR2 from the germline V gene are SEHNR and FQNEAQ (reference sequence). The CDR3 has 14 residues. Trimming left V 5 bases short and J 1 base short, with 8 bases between. CDR3 protein: CASSTGQNTGELFF. The CDR3 DNA follows: TGTGCCAGCAGCACGGGACAGAACACCGGGGAGCTGTTTTTT.

The rearrangement joins TRBV27 to TRBJ1-5; 7 bases map to TRBD1. Per the germline V gene, CDR1 is MNHEY and CDR2 is SMNVEV (reference sequence). CDR3 length: 14 amino acids. J lost 3 bases, V lost 4 bases, and 3 bases had no gene match. CDR3 sequence reads: CASSWTGNNQPQHF. The CDR3 coding sequence is TGTGCCAGCAGTTGGACAGGTAACAATCAGCCCCAGCATTTT.

The rearrangement joins TRBV9 to TRBJ1-2; 9 positions agree with TRBD1. Germline V gives CDR1 SGDLS, CDR2 YYNGEE. The CDR3 is 13 amino acids. V was clipped by 4 bases and J by 6 bases; unmatched bases: 4. This chain's CDR3 is CASSPGQGDGYTF. The DNA of the CDR3 is TGTGCCAGCAGCCCGGGACAGGGAGATGGCTACACCTTC.

This chain links TRBV12-5 with TRBJ2-5, with D unresolved. V shed 3 bases and J shed 2 bases, with 7 bases lying between them. Per germline, CDR1 LGHNT and CDR2 FRNRAP. The CDR3 sequence is 13 residues long. CDR3 coding DNA: TGTGCTAGTGGTTTTGGCAGACAAGAGACCCAGTACTTC. This encodes CASGFGRQETQYF.

The chain couples TRBV27 to TRBJ2-2; the match to TRBD1 covers 7 bases. This CDR3 is built from 15 residues. V dropped 5 bases and J dropped 6; count of bases not matched to a gene: 9. CDR1 and CDR2 (germline): MNHEY, SMNVEV (reference sequence). The CDR3 bases are TGTGCCAGCAGTCCGCACAGGGGTTACCCCGGGGAGCTGTTTTTT. It is translated as CASSPHRGYPGELFF.

The chain recombines TRBV7-8 with TRBJ2-3; 7 bases align to TRBD1. Germline CDR1 SGHVS, CDR2 FQNEAQ. The length of the CDR3 is 16 residues. J lost 1 base, V lost 0 bases, and 4 bases had no gene match. CDR3 loop: CASSLATGFGTDTQYF. The CDR3 DNA follows: TGTGCCAGCAGCTTAGCGACAGGGTTTGGCACAGATACGCAGTATTTT.

This clone was observed a single time. The chain links TRBV6-6 to TRBJ1-4; D remains ambiguous. CDR3 length: 14 amino acids. Trimming took 5 bases from V and 6 from J, leaving 13 bases between them. Germline assignment: CDR1 MNHNY and CDR2 SVGAGI (reference sequence). CDR3 sequence (DNA): TGTGCCAGCAGTAAAGGCTGGGAGGATGAAAAACTGTTTTTT. Protein: CASSKGWEDEKLFF.

V and J are TRBV27 and TRBJ1-6, with 7 bases that match TRBD1. With V trimmed by 7 bases and J by 0 bases, 12 bases remained unmatched. Germline lookup yields CDR1 MNHEY and CDR2 SMNVEV (reference sequence). The CDR3 consists of 18 residues. The CDR3 here is CASTEIETGDSYNSPLHF. DNA for the CDR3: TGTGCCAGCACCGAGATTGAAACAGGGGACTCCTATAATTCACCCCTCCACTTT.

The chain carries TRBV11-2 and TRBJ2-3; 7 bases match TRBD2. This CDR3 has 15 amino acids. J gave up 9 bases and V 3 bases, and 12 bases lay outside the gene matches. Germline V lookup: CDR1 SGHAT, CDR2 FQNNGV. The CDR3 nucleotides read TGTGCCAGCAGCTTGTCAAACGGGGGAGGGGAGACGCAGTATTTT. It codes for CASSLSNGGGETQYF.

This clone was seen only once. CDR3 protein: CASSQLGDEQFF. CDR3 nucleotides: TGTGCCAGCAGCCAACTAGGCGATGAGCAGTTCTTC. The chain combines TRBV9 with TRBJ2-1, with D maybe TRBD2 (5 bases). CDR3 size: 12 residues. V lost 4 bases, J lost 8 bases, and 10 bases lay in between. CDR1 and CDR2 (germline): SGDLS, YYNGEE.

On this clone: This specimen includes other DNA sequences encoding the same CDR3. The gene calls are TRBV18 and TRBJ2-5, with TRBD2 matching 9 bases. The junction had 4 bases not matched to a gene; V was cut back by 6 bases and J by 5 bases. In germline, CDR1 is KGHSH, CDR2 LQKENI. This CDR3 spans 13 amino acids. The DNA for the CDR3 is TGTGCCAGCTCCCCCGGACTAGCGGAGACCCAGTACTTC. This gives the protein CASSPGLAETQYF.

This chain uses TRBV27 with TRBJ2-3, with D perhaps TRBD2 (6 bases). V was clipped by 5 bases and J by 9 bases, with 15 bases between them. This CDR3 is 13 amino acids long. Germline lookup yields CDR1 MNHEY and CDR2 SMNVEV (reference sequence). CDR3 nucleotides: TGTGCCAGCAGTCAGCGGAACCGGGAGACGCAGTATTTT. Its translation: CASSQRNRETQYF.

V and J are TRBV6-1 and TRBJ1-6; no clear D gene. This CDR3 comprises 14 residues. Trimming cost V 1 base and J 10 bases, with 11 bases left between them. Germline CDR1 is MNHNS and CDR2 is SASEGT. CDR3 nucleotide sequence: TGTGCCAGCAGTGAAGTTGGATTCGGGTCACCCCTCCACTTT. It encodes CASSEVGFGSPLHF.

V and J are TRBV7-2 and TRBJ1-5, with TRBD1 as a possible D gene (6 bases). Germline loops: CDR1 SGHTA, CDR2 FQGNSA. V lost 3 bases to trimming and J lost 4 bases, with 10 bases between them. The CDR3 has 14 residues. The DNA of the CDR3 is TGTGCCAGCAGCTTGGGACACTCGAATCAGCCCCAGCATTTT. Translating it yields CASSLGHSNQPQHF.

The chain carries TRBV5-1 and TRBJ1-4; D remains ambiguous. Trimming stripped 4 bases from V and 0 bases from J, with 16 bases between. Germline CDR1 is SGHRS and CDR2 is YFSETQ. The CDR3 runs to 17 residues. CDR3 residues: CASSSGSSGATNEKLFF. CDR3 nucleotides: TGCGCCAGCAGCAGTGGGTCTTCGGGTGCAACTAATGAAAAACTGTTTTTT.

The gene calls are TRBV18 and TRBJ2-7; 8 bases match TRBD1. The V segment lost 2 bases and the J segment 4 bases; nucleotides outside the gene matches: 10. Looked up from germline, CDR1 is KGHSH and CDR2 is LQKENI. This CDR3 region has 16 residues. In nucleotides, the CDR3 is TGTGCCAGCTCACCAGCGGGACAGGTGAAAGGGTACGAGCAGTACGTC. Residues: CASSPAGQVKGYEQYV.

V is TRBV30 and J is TRBJ2-1; 12 nucleotides agree with TRBD2. From germline, CDR1 is GTSNPN and CDR2 SVGIG (reference sequence). The CDR3 is made up of 14 amino acids. With 6 bases clipped from V and 6 bases from J, the junction kept 6 bases outside the gene matches. The CDR3 nucleotides read TGTGCCTGCAGGACTAGCGGGAAGGGCAATGAGCAGTTCTTC. This encodes CACRTSGKGNEQFF. Looking up the rest from reference TRBV30 and TRBJ2-1 gives the full variable domain: SQTIHQWPATLVQPVGSPLSLECTVEGTSNPNLYWYRQAAGRGLQLLFYSVGIGQISSEVPQNLSASRPQDRQFILSSKKLLLSDSGFYLCACRTSGKGNEQFFGPGTRLTVL.

The V and J genes are TRBV4-1 and TRBJ2-4, with D possibly being TRBD1 (6 bases). The ends were cut back, 6 bases at V and 7 bases at J, with 13 bases in the middle. Germline assignment: CDR1 MGHRA and CDR2 YSYEKL. CDR3 size: 13 residues. The CDR3 here is CASREGQRNIQYF. The CDR3 coding sequence is TGCGCCAGCAGAGAAGGACAGAGGAACATTCAGTACTTC.

The rearrangement uses TRBV4-2 and TRBJ2-3; 9 nucleotides line up with TRBD2. CDR1 and CDR2 (germline): LGHNA, YNFKEQ. This CDR3 is 16 amino acids long. The V gene end was trimmed by 1 base and the J gene end by 0 bases; junction bases not matched to a gene: 2. The CDR3 nucleotides are TGTGCCAGCAGCCAAGTAACTAGCGGGAGCACAGATACGCAGTATTTT. Protein product: CASSQVTSGSTDTQYF.

The genes are TRBV5-6 and TRBJ2-7; D is possibly TRBD1 (5 bases). The CDR3 loop spans 16 amino acids. Germline loops: CDR1 SGHDT, CDR2 YYEEEE. V was pared by 2 bases and J by 4 bases, with 19 bases between. Written as DNA, the CDR3 is TGTGCCAGCAGCTTAAAGGTAGTCAGGGCTGGGTACGAGCAGTACGTC. Amino acid sequence: CASSLKVVRAGYEQYV.

V gene TRBV30 combines with J gene TRBJ1-5; D might be TRBD1 (5 bases). The CDR3 has 14 residues. The V end lost 0 bases, the J end lost 4 bases, and 10 bases lay between the germline ends. Germline-derived CDR1 and CDR2 are GTSNPN and SVGIG (reference sequence). CDR3 sequence (DNA): TGTGCCTGGAGTGTGGGGCAGGCGAATCAGCCCCAGCATTTT. Its protein product is CAWSVGQANQPQHF. The whole variable domain, remainder taken from reference TRBV30 and TRBJ1-5, is SQTIHQWPATLVQPVGSPLSLECTVEGTSNPNLYWYRQAAGRGLQLLFYSVGIGQISSEVPQNLSASRPQDRQFILSSKKLLLSDSGFYLCAWSVGQANQPQHFGDGTRLSIL.